The 17 T cell receptor beta chains below come from one sample, sequenced in a study of Graves' ophthalmopathy and Graves' hyperthyroidism. Beta-chain TCR CDR3 regions were amplified from RNA transcripts. First-round RT-PCR employed HTBI primers, with a second-round multiplex PCR after it. TCRdb independently ran MiXCR on the multiplex PCR reads; one entry per CDR3 protein. The table has 350,000 or so distinct CDR3 sequences, about 17% seen once; the top ten hold 9% to 15%. The sequencing sample was made of peripheral blood. These receptors all stem from an adult man with Graves' ophthalmopathy.

Comment on this clonotype: A much larger clonotype is one base distant, so this may be a read error. This CDR3 is CASSQGGWETRYF. Written as DNA, the CDR3 is TGTGCCAGCAGCCAAGGGGGGTGGGAGACCCGGTACTTC. The chain combines TRBV3-1 with TRBJ2-5, with D perhaps TRBD1 or TRBD2 (5 bases each). There are 13 residues in the CDR3. Germline values: CDR1 LGHDT, CDR2 YNNKEL (reference sequence).

This clonotype occurred many times. The rearrangement links TRBV7-9 to TRBJ2-7; D is possibly TRBD2 (6 bases). V lost 0 bases, J lost 2 bases, and 8 bases lay in between. The CDR3 consists of 14 residues. The germline CDR1 and CDR2 sequences are SEHNR and FQNEAQ (reference sequence). CDR3 protein: CASSLAGRTYEQYF. In DNA form, the CDR3 reads TGTGCCAGCAGCTTAGCGGGGAGGACCTACGAGCAGTACTTC.

The chain employs TRBV5-4 and TRBJ1-1, with 7 bases matching TRBD1. CDR3 size: 15 residues. The ends lost 5 bases at V and 1 base at J; junction bases unmatched: 8. The germline V gene has CDR1 SGHNT and CDR2 YYREEE (reference sequence). This chain's CDR3 is CASRNRGVGNTEAFF. The CDR3 nucleotides are TGTGCCAGCAGGAACAGGGGAGTGGGGAACACTGAAGCTTTCTTT. Full variable domain (missing parts from reference TRBV5-4 and TRBJ1-1): ETGVTQSPTHLIKTRGQQVTLRCSSQSGHNTVSWYQQALGQGPQFIFQYYREEENGRGNFPPRFSGLQFPNYSSELNVNALELDDSALYLCASRNRGVGNTEAFFGQGTRLTVV.

V and J are TRBV12-3 or TRBV12-4 and TRBJ2-7; D unclear. The CDR3 runs to 13 residues. Trimming removed 5 bases from V and 4 bases from J, with 12 bases in between. The CDR3 DNA reads as TGTGCCAGCAGTCCCTTCGGTTCGTACGAGCAGTACTTC. Protein: CASSPFGSYEQYF.

In its sample, this clonotype was seen many times. The chain uses TRBV12-3 or TRBV12-4 and TRBJ1-5; D perhaps matches TRBD1 (5 bases). The CDR3 runs to 14 residues. V lost 7 bases and J lost 3, with 13 bases in between. CDR3 DNA: TGTGCCAGCATCCTTGGGGGGTCCAATCAGCCCCAGCATTTT. Its protein is CASILGGSNQPQHF.

This clonotype was seen ten or more times. V gene TRBV5-1 combines with J gene TRBJ2-5; 7 bases line up with TRBD2. The germline CDR1 and CDR2 sequences are SGHRS and YFSETQ. V dropped 7 bases and J dropped 1; count of bases not matched to a gene: 7. The CDR3 is made up of 14 amino acids. The DNA for the CDR3 is TGCGCCAGCTGTCCGACTAGCAGCCAAGAGACCCAGTACTTC. Translating gives CASCPTSSQETQYF.

This clonotype has ten or more counts. The chain recombines TRBV24-1 with TRBJ2-5; 7 bases are a match to TRBD1. The CDR3 has 14 amino acids. Germline CDR1 KGHDR, CDR2 SFDVKD. Losses at the gene ends were 7 bases for V and 5 bases for J; bases not matched to a gene: 9. The CDR3 sequence is CATRASRGRETQYF. In DNA form, the CDR3 reads TGTGCCACCAGAGCGTCGAGGGGGCGGGAGACCCAGTACTTC.

The chain combines TRBV6-1 with TRBJ1-5; 7 bases are a match to TRBD1. The J segment lost 7 bases and the V segment lost 6 bases, leaving 15 bases of the junction unmatched. CDR1 MNHNS and CDR2 SASEGT come from the germline V gene. The CDR3 runs 16 residues. Here the CDR3 DNA reads TGTGCCAGCAGCAACAGGGGTAGAGGCGAGGGGCAGCCCCAGCATTTT. This codes for CASSNRGRGEGQPQHF.

This clonotype showed up many times. J is TRBJ2-7 and V is TRBV7-9, with TRBD1 as a possible D gene (5 bases). This CDR3 spans 15 amino acids. V was clipped by 5 bases and J by 0 bases, with 14 bases between them. Germline V gene sequence: CDR1 SEHNR, CDR2 FQNEAQ (reference sequence). The CDR3 sequence is CASSPIDSRSYEQYF. As DNA, the CDR3 is TGTGCCAGCAGCCCTATCGACAGCCGCTCCTACGAGCAGTACTTC.

In this sample, this clonotype turned up many times. The chain uses TRBV12-3 or TRBV12-4 and TRBJ1-6, with D possibly being TRBD1 (5 bases). The CDR3 is made up of 14 amino acids. Trimming cost V 5 bases and J 10 bases, with 15 bases left between them. DNA of the CDR3: TGTGCCAGCAGTCTCGGGGGAAGAGAATCACCCCTCCACTTT. Translating it yields CASSLGGRESPLHF.

This clonotype has a count of ten or more. The chain combines TRBV13 with TRBJ2-5; no reliable D call. CDR1 is PRHDT, CDR2 FYEKMQ, per germline (reference sequence). The CDR3 totals 16 residues. Trimming took off 3 bases at V and 5 bases at J, with 19 bases between the two ends. CDR3 nucleotide sequence: TGTGCCAGCAGCTTCCGCATCGTTGTGCTTGGCGAGACCCAGTACTTC. Translation: CASSFRIVVLGETQYF.

This clonotype was recorded at least ten times. V usage is TRBV10-3 and J usage is TRBJ1-2; 8 bases are a match to TRBD1. V dropped 3 bases and J dropped 10; count of bases not matched to a gene: 7. This CDR3 has 13 amino acids. Germline V gene lookup returns CDR1 ENHRY and CDR2 SYGVKD. The CDR3 nucleotides are TGTGCCATCAGTGAACGGACAGGGATGACCTACACCTTC. Protein product: CAISERTGMTYTF.

This chain joins TRBV6-2 or TRBV6-3 and TRBJ2-7; 13 bases map to TRBD2. Per the germline V gene, CDR1 is MNHEY and CDR2 is SVGEGT. The V and J ends lost 6 bases and 3 bases, in that order; junction bases with no gene match: 8. There are 16 residues in the CDR3. In DNA, the CDR3 is TGTGCCAGCAGCGACCGGACTAGCGGGAGCGGCTACGAGCAGTACTTC. Its translation is CASSDRTSGSGYEQYF.

This clonotype has ten or more counts. The gene calls are TRBV30 and TRBJ2-7, with TRBD1 matching 7 bases. The V and J ends lost 5 bases and 4 bases, in that order; junction bases with no gene match: 8. Germline V gene lookup returns CDR1 GTSNPN and CDR2 SVGIG (reference sequence). The CDR3 runs to 13 residues. In nucleotides, the CDR3 is TGTGCCTGGTCCCGGGACAGTCTTTACGAGCAGTACTTC. Protein product: CAWSRDSLYEQYF.

This clonotype was found many times. Compared with germline, one end of the junction differs, possibly owing to a read error. The chain recombines TRBV5-1 with TRBJ2-7; TRBD2 might be the D (6 bases). CDR3 length: 14 amino acids. CDR1 is SGHRS, CDR2 YFSETQ, per germline. The CDR3 is CASSSGGPSSEQYF. CDR3 nucleotides: TGCGCCAGCAGCTCTGGAGGGCCTTCCTCCGAGCAGTACTTC.

This clonotype was detected ten times or more. V gene TRBV20-1 combines with J gene TRBJ2-5; 10 positions agree with TRBD2. Per the germline V gene, CDR1 is DFQATT and CDR2 is SNEGSKA (reference sequence). Trimming at V came to 6 bases and at J to 5 bases, leaving 9 bases not matched to a gene. CDR3 size: 14 residues. CDR3 in DNA: TGCAGTGCCTCAGCGGGGGGGATCCAGGAGACCCAGTACTTC. Residues: CSASAGGIQETQYF.

The V and J genes are TRBV30 and TRBJ1-2; D gene unclear. Trimming removed 0 bases at V and 8 bases at J, with 7 bases between. CDR1 and CDR2 from the germline V gene are GTSNPN and SVGIG (reference sequence). The CDR3 is 11 amino acids. CDR3 loop: CAWSVGMGYTF. In nucleotides, the CDR3 is TGTGCCTGGAGTGTAGGGATGGGCTACACCTTC.